The 25 T cell receptor beta chains in this list originate from one sample, sequenced in a study of vaccination effects on CD4 cells after COVID-19. The repertoire was sequenced with immunoSEQ multiplex PCR; TCRdb's copy has only in-frame clones and lacks some. The sample has about 27,000 clones; about 70% are singletons. Antigen-specific CD4+ T cells expanded by the ViraFEST assay with viral peptide pools were then sequenced. Upon completion of about 10 days in culture, CD4+ T cells were isolated. The healthy vaccine recipients, who had no prior SARS-CoV-2 infection, showed negative nucleocapsid antibodies. Their antigens are not known. Sequences were derived from CD4+ T cells from PBMCs cultured with HCoV-NL63 spike peptides, sampled before COVID-19 vaccination. Receptor source: a human donor who received a COVID-19 vaccine.

The chain carries TRBV2 and TRBJ2-1; 14 positions match TRBD2. V shed 2 bases and J 6 bases; nucleotides not matched to a gene: 3. There are 16 residues in the CDR3. CDR1 is SNHLY, CDR2 FYNNEI, per germline. The CDR3 loop reads CASSELGLAGANEQFF. The CDR3 coding sequence is TGTGCCAGCAGTGAACTGGGACTAGCGGGAGCCAATGAGCAGTTCTTC.

This clone appeared a single time. The J gene is TRBJ2-2, the V gene TRBV7-8, with 7 bases matching TRBD2. CDR1 is SGHVS and CDR2 is FQNEAQ in the germline V gene. The CDR3 covers 15 residues. V gave up 2 bases and J gave up 6 bases; unmatched junction bases: 6. The DNA for the CDR3 is TGTGCCAGCAGCTTATTGGGGGGGGAAGCCGGGGAGCTGTTTTTT. Amino acids: CASSLLGGEAGELFF.

This clone was detected once. The chain has TRBV3-1 (or the pseudogene TRBV3-2) and TRBJ1-2, with D maybe TRBD1 (5 bases). The germline V gene encodes CDR1 LGHDT and CDR2 YNNKEL (reference sequence). Trimming took 4 bases from V and 8 from J, leaving 14 bases between them. The CDR3 is 13 amino acids. The CDR3, as DNA: TGTGCCAGCAGCCCAGGGCTAGGTGTGGGCTACACCTTC. This translates into CASSPGLGVGYTF.

The chain joins TRBV12-3 or TRBV12-4 to TRBJ1-2; D unresolved. V lost 7 bases, J lost 0 bases, and 6 bases lay in between. This CDR3 has 12 amino acids. The CDR3 loop is CASTRANYGYTF. CDR3 DNA sequence: TGTGCCAGCACTAGAGCTAACTATGGCTACACCTTC.

The genes are TRBV27 and TRBJ1-2; weak D call: TRBD1 (6 bases). Germline V gene lookup returns CDR1 MNHEY and CDR2 SMNVEV (reference sequence). The CDR3 length is 13 residues. Trimming took off 5 bases at V and 7 bases at J, with 14 bases between the two ends. CDR3 in DNA: TGTGCCAGCAGTCCAGGGGTAGGAGGTGGCTACACCTTC. It specifies CASSPGVGGGYTF.

The chain couples TRBV4-2 to TRBJ1-4; 8 nucleotides agree with TRBD1. This CDR3 region has 14 residues. The V gene end was trimmed by 3 bases and the J gene end by 8 bases; junction bases not matched to a gene: 5. Looked up from germline, CDR1 is LGHNA and CDR2 is YNFKEQ. The CDR3, as DNA: TGTGCCAGCAGCCAGAGACAGGGGAAGGAAAAACTGTTTTTT. It specifies CASSQRQGKEKLFF.

A single count supports this clone. A junction boundary mismatches the germline segment, possibly from a read error. This rearrangement joins TRBV6-5 to TRBJ2-3; D gene uncertain. This CDR3 spans 13 amino acids. Germline V gene sequence: CDR1 MNHEY, CDR2 SVGAGI. CDR3 coding DNA: TGTGCCAGCAGTCACTCTAGCACAGATACGCAGTATTTT. Translated: CASSHSSTDTQYF.

The chain carries TRBV2 and TRBJ1-1, with D maybe TRBD1 (5 bases). V was clipped by 6 bases and J by 5 bases, with 10 bases between them. Germline-derived CDR1 and CDR2 are SNHLY and FYNNEI. CDR3 length: 12 residues. The chain's CDR3 is CASRGEGTEAFF. The CDR3 coding sequence is TGTGCCAGCAGGGGGGAGGGGACTGAAGCTTTCTTT.

The chain combines TRBV6-5 with TRBJ1-2; 7 bases line up with TRBD1. The CDR3 loop spans 14 amino acids. CDR1 and CDR2 (germline): MNHEY, SVGAGI. With V trimmed by 5 bases and J by 0 bases, 3 bases remained unmatched. CDR3 in amino acids: CASSPGTANYGYTF. CDR3 DNA: TGTGCCAGCAGTCCCGGGACAGCTAACTATGGCTACACCTTC.

This clone was seen at least ten times. The chain employs TRBV5-8 and TRBJ2-3; a possible D gene is TRBD2 (5 bases). CDR3 length: 12 residues. Germline CDR1 is SGHTS and CDR2 is YDEGEE. V lost 3 bases and J 7 bases, leaving 9 bases between the germline ends. The DNA for the CDR3 is TGTGCCAGCAGCTCAGGACTCCATACGCAGTATTTT. As protein: CASSSGLHTQYF.

The chain joins TRBV5-5 to TRBJ2-2; no definite D call. CDR1 and CDR2 from the germline V gene are SGHKS and YYEKEE (reference sequence). V was pared by 1 base and J by 5 bases, with 9 bases between. This CDR3 comprises 14 residues. In nucleotides, the CDR3 is TGTGCCAGCAGCTTGTACTCAGGAACCGGGGAGCTGTTTTTT. The encoded protein is CASSLYSGTGELFF.

The chain uses TRBV7-8 and TRBJ2-7, with D possibly matching TRBD1 (5 bases). The CDR3 contains 17 residues. Germline V gene lookup returns CDR1 SGHVS and CDR2 FQNEAQ. V lost 2 bases, J lost 4 bases, and 21 bases lay in between. CDR3 DNA: TGTGCCAGCAGCTTAAGGGTCGCGCAGGGAATCTCGTACGAGCAGTACTTC. Amino acid sequence: CASSLRVAQGISYEQYF.

In its sample, this clone was seen a few times. The chain recombines TRBV5-4 with TRBJ1-3, with 9 bases identical to TRBD1. The CDR3 is 16 residues long. CDR1 SGHNT and CDR2 YYREEE come from the germline V gene (reference sequence). V gave up 4 bases and J gave up 8 bases; unmatched junction bases: 13. The DNA of the CDR3 is TGTGCCAGCAGCCCGGAGTTGGACAGGGGTTGGGACACCATATATTTT. Translated, it gives CASSPELDRGWDTIYF.

DNA for the CDR3: TGTGCCAGCAGCTTAGCGCTGGCAGGTAGGGGCTTTGATACGCAGTATTTT. It translates to CASSLALAGRGFDTQYF. The gene calls are TRBV7-2 and TRBJ2-3; TRBD1 is a possible D gene (5 bases). CDR1 is SGHTA and CDR2 is FQGNSA in the germline V gene. V was cut by 0 bases and J by 6 bases, with 19 bases left in between. This CDR3 spans 17 amino acids.

The rearrangement links TRBV18 to TRBJ2-7; 11 bases are a match to TRBD1. The CDR3 totals 15 residues. Unmatched junction bases numbered 4, after V lost 6 bases and J lost 0 bases. Germline V lookup: CDR1 KGHSH, CDR2 LQKENI. CDR3 amino acids: CASSLGQGDSYEQYF. Written as DNA, the CDR3 is TGTGCCAGCTCGTTGGGACAGGGGGACTCCTACGAGCAGTACTTC.

This chain links TRBV18 with TRBJ2-2; 8 nucleotides align to TRBD1. Germline trimming cut 5 bases from V and 3 bases from J; bases unmatched to any gene: 8. CDR1 and CDR2 from the germline V gene are KGHSH and LQKENI. This CDR3 is 16 amino acids long. This CDR3 is CASSKRQGPDTGELFF. DNA of the CDR3: TGTGCCAGCTCAAAGAGACAGGGGCCCGACACCGGGGAGCTGTTTTTT. Combining the CDR3 with reference TRBV18 and TRBJ2-2 gives the whole variable domain NAGVMQNPRHLVRRRGQEARLRCSPMKGHSHVYWYRQLPEEGLKFMVYLQKENIIDESGMPKERFSAEFPKEGPSILRIQQVVRGDSAAYFCASSKRQGPDTGELFFGEGSRLTVL.

The chain carries TRBV5-4 and TRBJ1-1; possibly TRBD1 for D (5 bases). This CDR3 contains 14 residues. Germline CDR1 is SGHNT and CDR2 is YYREEE (reference sequence). The V and J ends lost 1 base and 4 bases respectively, with 11 bases between them. The CDR3: CASSLYLGVTEAFF. The CDR3 coding sequence is TGTGCCAGCAGCTTGTACCTGGGGGTCACTGAAGCTTTCTTT.

This clone was detected ten times or more. The V call is TRBV13, the J call TRBJ1-2; no reliable D call. From germline, CDR1 is PRHDT and CDR2 FYEKMQ (reference sequence). This CDR3 is 13 amino acids long. With 5 bases removed from V and 4 bases from J, the gap between germline ends came to 11 bases. The CDR3 bases are TGTGCCAGCAGCACCGACTTAACCTATGGCTACACCTTC. This encodes CASSTDLTYGYTF.

This clone came up a few times. V usage is TRBV12-3 or TRBV12-4 and J usage is TRBJ1-5, with D hard to call. Deletions cut 5 bases from V and 6 bases from J, with 8 bases between. CDR3 length equals 12 residues. The CDR3 nucleotides are TGTGCCAGCAGTCCCGGGAGTCAGCCCCAGCATTTT. Translated: CASSPGSQPQHF.

This clone was counted a few times. The chain uses TRBV19 and TRBJ1-6; TRBD1 matches at 7 bases. The germline V gene has CDR1 LNHDA and CDR2 SQIVND (reference sequence). J lost 6 bases, V lost 3 bases, and 5 bases had no gene match. The CDR3 consists of 15 residues. The CDR3 DNA follows: TGTGCCAGTAGTATGGGGGGACAGATTAATTCACCCCTCCACTTT. It codes for CASSMGGQINSPLHF.

This clone was observed once. The chain links TRBV5-6 to TRBJ2-7; no clear D. With 0 bases removed from V and 0 bases from J, the gap between germline ends came to 13 bases. CDR1 SGHDT and CDR2 YYEEEE come from the germline V gene. The CDR3 loop spans 16 amino acids. CDR3 nucleotide sequence: TGTGCCAGCAGCTTGGAGATCGATCAAAACTCCTACGAGCAGTACTTC. Translation: CASSLEIDQNSYEQYF. The full variable domain, its missing parts supplied by reference TRBV5-6 and TRBJ2-7, is DAGVTQSPTHLIKTRGQQVTLRCSPKSGHDTVSWYQQALGQGPQFIFQYYEEEERQRGNFPDRFSGHQFPNYSSELNVNALLLGDSALYLCASSLEIDQNSYEQYFGPGTRLTVT.

The CDR3 DNA follows: TGTGCCATCAGTCGGACTAGCGGGAGCTCCTACGAGCAGTACTTC. Encoded protein: CAISRTSGSSYEQYF. V gene TRBV10-3 combines with J gene TRBJ2-7, with 13 bases matching TRBD2. Per the germline V gene, CDR1 is ENHRY and CDR2 is SYGVKD. J gave up 0 bases and V 5 bases, and 1 base lay outside the gene matches. This CDR3 spans 15 amino acids.

The gene calls are TRBV6-5 and TRBJ2-1, with D perhaps matching TRBD1 (5 bases). The CDR3 runs to 15 residues. Germline V gene data show CDR1 as MNHEY and CDR2 as SVGAGI. V shed 5 bases and J shed 1 base, with 12 bases lying between them. In DNA, the CDR3 is TGTGCCAGCAGTCAGGGTATAAGGTCCTACAATGAGCAGTTCTTC. This encodes CASSQGIRSYNEQFF.

The rearrangement uses TRBV3-1 (or the pseudogene TRBV3-2) and TRBJ2-3, with 12 bases fitting TRBD2. This CDR3 is built from 16 residues. In germline, CDR1 is LGHDT, CDR2 YNNKEL (reference sequence). J lost 2 bases, V lost 2 bases, and 2 bases had no gene match. The CDR3 sequence is CASSQTSGGLTDTQYF. In DNA, the CDR3 is TGTGCCAGCAGCCAAACTAGCGGGGGGCTCACAGATACGCAGTATTTT.

The rearrangement uses TRBV7-9 and TRBJ2-7; TRBD2 aligns across 7 bases. CDR3 length: 17 residues. Losses at the gene ends were 0 bases for V and 5 bases for J; bases not matched to a gene: 13. The germline gives CDR1 SEHNR, CDR2 FQNEAQ (reference sequence). Written as DNA, the CDR3 is TGTGCCAGCAGCTTAGCAGGGACGGCGGGAGCGGGGAACGAGCAGTACTTC. This translates into CASSLAGTAGAGNEQYF.